Listed here is a single T cell receptor beta chain. This specimen comes from a study of blood T cell repertoires in COVID-19. Study as a whole: Samples of COVID-19 (acute and convalescent) were obtained from the United States, Italy and Spain. PBMCs, B-cell-depleted T cells, or T cells provided the cDNA or gDNA that made up the material.

Original processing notes: Using reference gene primer amplification, nucleated cell counts were estimated. Sequencing used immunoSEQ multiplex PCR; TCRdb keeps in-frame clones, though not all of them. The DNA was the basis for D and trimming; V, J and clone size are from that table. The table shows roughly 150,000 clones, with about 72% occurring only once. Per germline, CDR1 SGDLS and CDR2 YYNGEE. The CDR3 is 16 residues long. The V end lost 0 bases, the J end lost 0 bases, and 13 bases lay between the germline ends. The source material was peripheral blood. The origin of this receptor is a man between 60 and 70 years old who had recovered from COVID-19. The gene calls are TRBV9 and TRBJ2-7; D not resolved. CDR3 loop: CASSVAPTEASYEQYF. The CDR3 DNA sequence: TGTGCCAGCAGCGTAGCCCCTACTGAGGCCTCCTACGAGCAGTACTTC. The full variable domain, its missing parts supplied by reference TRBV9 and TRBJ2-7, is DSGVTQTPKHLITATGQRVTLRCSPRSGDLSVYWYQQSLDQGLQFLIQYYNGEERAKGNILERFSAQQFPDLHSELNLSSLELGDSALYFCASSVAPTEASYEQYFGPGTRLTVT.